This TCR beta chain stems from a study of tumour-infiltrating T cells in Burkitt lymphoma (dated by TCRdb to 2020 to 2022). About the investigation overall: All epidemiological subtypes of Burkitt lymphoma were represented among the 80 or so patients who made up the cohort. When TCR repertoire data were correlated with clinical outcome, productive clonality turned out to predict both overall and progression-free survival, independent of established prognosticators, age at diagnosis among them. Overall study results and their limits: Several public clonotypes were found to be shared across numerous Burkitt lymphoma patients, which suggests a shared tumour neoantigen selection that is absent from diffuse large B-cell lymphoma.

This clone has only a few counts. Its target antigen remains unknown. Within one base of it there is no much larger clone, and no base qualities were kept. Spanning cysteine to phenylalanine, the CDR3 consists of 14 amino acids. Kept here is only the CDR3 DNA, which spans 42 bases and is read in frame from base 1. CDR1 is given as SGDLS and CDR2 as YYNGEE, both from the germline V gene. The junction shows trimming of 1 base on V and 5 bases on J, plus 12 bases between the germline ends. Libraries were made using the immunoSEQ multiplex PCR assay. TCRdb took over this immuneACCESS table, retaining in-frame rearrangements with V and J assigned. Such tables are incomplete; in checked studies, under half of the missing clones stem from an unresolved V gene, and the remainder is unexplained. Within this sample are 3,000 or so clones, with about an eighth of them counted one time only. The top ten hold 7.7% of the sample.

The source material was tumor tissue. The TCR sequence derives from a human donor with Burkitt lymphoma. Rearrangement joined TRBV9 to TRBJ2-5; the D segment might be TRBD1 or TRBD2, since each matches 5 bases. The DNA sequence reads TGTGCCAGCAGCGTAACCGGGGCTCGGGAGACCCAGTACTTC. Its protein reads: CASSVTGARETQYF.